A single sample is the source of the 21 T cell receptor beta chains below, sequenced in a study of radiotherapy plus CTLA-4 blockade in lung cancer. TCRdb's table, derived via immunoSEQ multiplex PCR, lists solely in-frame clones and lacks some. The sample includes approximately 40,000 clones, around 77% seen only once; the top ten take approximately 11%. The material sequenced was peripheral blood, taken from a patient treated with radiotherapy plus ipilimumab. All receptors come from a human donor with non-small cell lung cancer who had stable disease on radiotherapy plus ipilimumab.

The V gene is TRBV28, the J gene TRBJ2-1; D remains unclear. V was clipped by 4 bases and J by 4 bases, with 20 bases between them. The CDR3 runs to 17 residues. Germline CDR1 reads MDHEN; CDR2 reads SYDVKM. The CDR3, as DNA: TGTGCCAGCAGTTCTCCAGACCTTCGGGTTGGGTACAATGAGCAGTTCTTC. Protein: CASSSPDLRVGYNEQFF.

V is TRBV2 and J is TRBJ2-1, with 7 bases lining up with TRBD1. CDR1 is SNHLY and CDR2 is FYNNEI in the germline V gene. This CDR3 region has 15 residues. The trim removed 2 bases at V and 10 bases at J, leaving 11 bases unmatched. CDR3 protein: CASSEIGTVSGEQFF. The CDR3 DNA follows: TGTGCCAGCAGTGAAATAGGGACAGTGTCAGGGGAGCAGTTCTTC.

J is TRBJ2-7 and V is TRBV18, with TRBD2 matching over 12 bases. From germline, CDR1 is KGHSH and CDR2 LQKENI. The CDR3 contains 17 residues. The V gene end was trimmed by 3 bases and the J gene end by 0 bases; junction bases not matched to a gene: 6. This CDR3 is CASSPASGGVSSYEQYF. As DNA, the CDR3 is TGTGCCAGCTCACCGGCTAGCGGGGGGGTCAGCTCCTACGAGCAGTACTTC.

This clone turned up a few times. This chain joins TRBV4-3 and TRBJ2-7; 8 bases are shared with TRBD1. Trimming cost V 5 bases and J 2 bases; bases outside gene matches: 8. Germline V gene lookup returns CDR1 LGHNA and CDR2 YSLEER. This CDR3 region has 15 residues. CDR3 residues: CASSVQQGQAYEQYF. CDR3 in DNA: TGCGCCAGCAGCGTACAACAGGGACAGGCCTACGAGCAGTACTTC.

In this sample, this clone turned up once. This chain joins TRBV14 and TRBJ2-7; TRBD1 matches at 7 bases. V lost 3 bases and J lost 5; bases outside the gene matches: 7. The CDR3 totals 14 residues. Germline loops: CDR1 SGHDN, CDR2 FVKESK. CDR3 sequence reads: CASSHLGGYDEQYF. CDR3 coding DNA: TGTGCCAGCAGCCATTTAGGGGGCTACGACGAGCAGTACTTC.

CDR3 nucleotide sequence: TGCGCCAGCAGCTTGGAACAGGGTAAATATGGCTACACCTTC. Protein product: CASSLEQGKYGYTF. The V and J genes are TRBV5-1 and TRBJ1-2; a weak D match, TRBD1 (6 bases). Germline values: CDR1 SGHRS, CDR2 YFSETQ. This CDR3 has 14 residues. V lost 0 bases and J 5 bases, leaving 11 bases between the germline ends.

The chain uses TRBV18 and TRBJ1-5; a possible D gene is TRBD1 (5 bases). Between the trimmed V and J ends, which lost 2 bases and 3 bases, there was a span of 8 bases. CDR1 is KGHSH and CDR2 is LQKENI in the germline V gene. The CDR3 is made up of 14 amino acids. CDR3 nucleotides: TGTGCCAGCTCACCAGGGGCGGCCAATCAGCCCCAGCATTTT. Residues: CASSPGAANQPQHF. Full variable domain (outside the CDR3, taken from reference TRBV18 and TRBJ1-5): NAGVMQNPRHLVRRRGQEARLRCSPMKGHSHVYWYRQLPEEGLKFMVYLQKENIIDESGMPKERFSAEFPKEGPSILRIQQVVRGDSAAYFCASSPGAANQPQHFGDGTRLSIL.

This chain connects TRBV7-3 to TRBJ1-2; D possibly corresponds to TRBD1 (5 bases). V lost 3 bases and J lost 3, with 17 bases in between. Germline CDR1 SGHTA, CDR2 FQGTGA. This CDR3 comprises 16 residues. The CDR3 spells CASSLGGQGVDYGYTF. CDR3 nucleotides: TGTGCCAGCAGCTTGGGTGGTCAGGGCGTTGACTATGGCTACACCTTC.

The rearrangement links TRBV5-8 to TRBJ2-5; unclear D gene. CDR3 length: 12 amino acids. Germline CDR1 reads SGHTS; CDR2 reads YDEGEE. The V and J ends lost 10 bases and 1 base respectively, with 11 bases between them. CDR3 amino acids: CAFTGSQETQYF. CDR3 in DNA: TGTGCCTTCACCGGTAGCCAAGAGACCCAGTACTTC.

The chain couples TRBV11-3 to TRBJ1-6; 11 bases are shared with TRBD1. This CDR3 comprises 15 residues. Per germline, CDR1 SGHNT and CDR2 YENEEA. With 4 bases clipped from V and 5 bases from J, the junction kept 1 base outside the gene matches. The CDR3 bases are TGTGCCAGCAGCTCGGGACAGGGGGATAATTCACCCCTCCACTTT. Translation: CASSSGQGDNSPLHF. Supplemented by reference TRBV11-3 and TRBJ1-6, the full variable domain reads EAGVVQSPRYKIIEKKQPVAFWCNPISGHNTLYWYLQNLGQGPELLIRYENEEAVDDSQLPKDRFSAERLKGVDSTLKIQPAELGDSAVYLCASSSGQGDNSPLHFGNGTRLTVT.

This rearrangement joins TRBV30 to TRBJ1-4; 8 bases fit TRBD1. J was trimmed by 4 bases and V by 8 bases; bases with no gene match: 18. Germline V gives CDR1 GTSNPN, CDR2 SVGIG (reference sequence). There are 17 residues in the CDR3. The CDR3 DNA follows: TGTGCCGGCCCGATGACAGGGGCCTCCGCCGATAATGAAAAACTGTTTTTT. Residues: CAGPMTGASADNEKLFF.

The sample holds a few counts of this clone. The V and J genes are TRBV12-5 and TRBJ1-3, with D possibly TRBD1 on 5 matching bases. From germline, CDR1 is LGHNT and CDR2 FRNRAP. This CDR3 comprises 13 residues. V was clipped by 5 bases and J by 3 bases, with 8 bases between them. Here the CDR3 DNA reads TGTGCTAGTGGTGGACACGGTGGAAACACCATATATTTT. Protein: CASGGHGGNTIYF.

CDR3 loop: CASHSYNEQFF. CDR3 nucleotide sequence: TGTGCCAGCCACAGCTACAATGAGCAGTTCTTC. The gene calls are TRBV6-1 and TRBJ2-1; no reliable D call. CDR1 is MNHNS and CDR2 is SASEGT in the germline V gene. This CDR3 contains 11 residues. Trimming pared 8 bases from V and 3 bases from J, leaving 5 bases between.

The chain links TRBV5-4 to TRBJ1-2; 9 nucleotides align to TRBD1. The J segment lost 6 bases and the V segment lost 3 bases, leaving 6 bases of the junction unmatched. The CDR3 length is 14 residues. Germline-derived CDR1 and CDR2 are SGHNT and YYREEE (reference sequence). CDR3 coding DNA: TGTGCCAGCAGCTCCACAGGGGGCGAACATGGCTACACCTTC. Translated, it gives CASSSTGGEHGYTF.

The chain joins TRBV2 to TRBJ1-4; 7 nucleotides line up with TRBD1. The CDR3 covers 15 residues. After removal of 5 bases from V and 1 base from J, the junction contained 4 bases not matched to a gene. The germline V gene has CDR1 SNHLY and CDR2 FYNNEI. The CDR3 DNA reads TGTGCCAGCAGTCCGAGGGACAGAACTAATGAAAAACTGTTTTTT. Protein product: CASSPRDRTNEKLFF.

This chain links TRBV6-5 with TRBJ1-2; TRBD1 aligns across 7 bases. The CDR3 length is 15 residues. Trimming removed 6 bases from V and 3 bases from J; junction bases left unmatched: 10. The germline gives CDR1 MNHEY, CDR2 SVGAGI. CDR3 coding DNA: TGTGCCAGCAGCCGTAAAAGAGGGGGCGACTATGGCTACACCTTC. It translates to CASSRKRGGDYGYTF.

The CDR3 DNA reads TGCAGCGTTGAGACAGGGCTGCGGGAGACCCAGTACTTC. Amino acids: CSVETGLRETQYF. V is TRBV29-1 and J is TRBJ2-5; TRBD1 matches 7 bases. This CDR3 comprises 13 residues. The germline CDR1 and CDR2 sequences are SQVTM and ANQGSEA. With 3 bases clipped from V and 5 bases from J, the junction kept 6 bases outside the gene matches.

The V call is TRBV6-1, the J call TRBJ2-5, with 8 bases aligning to TRBD2. V lost 8 bases, J lost 4 bases, and 9 bases stayed unmatched. This CDR3 has 14 amino acids. Germline V lookup: CDR1 MNHNS, CDR2 SASEGT. The CDR3: CASEGGGLGETQYF. In DNA, the CDR3 is TGTGCCAGCGAGGGCGGGGGGCTAGGAGAGACCCAGTACTTC.

The chain has TRBV21-1 and TRBJ1-5; TRBD1, the table's D call, was not compared with the DNA. TRBV21-1 is noted as a pseudogene. This CDR3 spans 19 amino acids. CDR3 in DNA: TGTGCCAGCAGCAATCAAGAGGCCGGGACAGGGGGCCGCAATCAGCCCCAGCATTTT. Amino acids: CASSNQEAGTGGRNQPQHF.

The rearrangement uses TRBV2 and TRBJ2-1; D may be TRBD1 (6 bases). The CDR3 runs 13 residues. CDR1 is SNHLY, CDR2 FYNNEI, per germline. Between the trimmed V and J ends, which lost 4 bases and 2 bases, there was a span of 6 bases. The CDR3 coding sequence is TGTGCCAGCAGTGGACAGGCCTACAATGAGCAGTTCTTC. Amino acids: CASSGQAYNEQFF.

The chain carries TRBV4-3 and TRBJ2-2; 9 bases agree with TRBD1. CDR1 and CDR2 (germline): LGHNA, YSLEER. This CDR3 spans 16 amino acids. V dropped 3 bases and J dropped 4; count of bases not matched to a gene: 6. CDR3 nucleotide sequence: TGCGCCAGCAGCCAGGGAGACAGGGGGATCACCGGGGAGCTGTTTTTT. This codes for CASSQGDRGITGELFF.